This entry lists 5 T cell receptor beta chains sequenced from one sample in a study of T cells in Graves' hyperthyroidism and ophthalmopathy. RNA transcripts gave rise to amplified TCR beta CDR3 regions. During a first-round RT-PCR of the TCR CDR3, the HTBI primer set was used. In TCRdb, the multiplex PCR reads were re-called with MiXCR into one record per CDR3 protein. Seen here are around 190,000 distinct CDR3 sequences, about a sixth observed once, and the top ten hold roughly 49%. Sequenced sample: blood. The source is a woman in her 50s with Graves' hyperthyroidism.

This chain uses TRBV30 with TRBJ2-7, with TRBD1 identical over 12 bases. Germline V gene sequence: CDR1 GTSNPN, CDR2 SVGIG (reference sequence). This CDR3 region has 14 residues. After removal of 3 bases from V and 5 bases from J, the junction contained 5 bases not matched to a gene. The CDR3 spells CAWSSGQGAHEQYF. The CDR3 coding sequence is TGTGCCTGGAGCTCGGGACAGGGGGCGCACGAGCAGTACTTC.

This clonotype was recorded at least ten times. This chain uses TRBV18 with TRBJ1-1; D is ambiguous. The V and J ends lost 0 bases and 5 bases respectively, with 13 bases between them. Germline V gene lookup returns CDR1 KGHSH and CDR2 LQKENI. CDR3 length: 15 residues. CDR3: CASSPPSTMRTEAFF. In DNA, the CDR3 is TGTGCCAGCTCACCACCGTCTACAATGCGGACTGAAGCTTTCTTT. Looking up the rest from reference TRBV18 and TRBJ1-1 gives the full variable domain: NAGVMQNPRHLVRRRGQEARLRCSPMKGHSHVYWYRQLPEEGLKFMVYLQKENIIDESGMPKERFSAEFPKEGPSILRIQQVVRGDSAAYFCASSPPSTMRTEAFFGQGTRLTVV.

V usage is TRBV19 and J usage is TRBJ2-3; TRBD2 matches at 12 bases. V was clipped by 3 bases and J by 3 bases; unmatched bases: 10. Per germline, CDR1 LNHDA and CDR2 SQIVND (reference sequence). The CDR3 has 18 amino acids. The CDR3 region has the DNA TGTGCCAGTAGTATTGCCCTGACTAGCGGGAGTACAACAGATACGCAGTATTTT. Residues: CASSIALTSGSTTDTQYF.

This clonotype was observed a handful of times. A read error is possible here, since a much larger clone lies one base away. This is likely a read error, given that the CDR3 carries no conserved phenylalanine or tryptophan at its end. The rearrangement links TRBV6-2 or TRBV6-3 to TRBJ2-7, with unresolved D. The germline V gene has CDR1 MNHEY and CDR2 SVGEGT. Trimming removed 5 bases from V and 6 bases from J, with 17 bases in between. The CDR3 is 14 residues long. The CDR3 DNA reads TGTGCCAGCAGTGTCGAGGATCTCCCTAGCGAGCAGTACCTC. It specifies CASSVEDLPSEQYL.

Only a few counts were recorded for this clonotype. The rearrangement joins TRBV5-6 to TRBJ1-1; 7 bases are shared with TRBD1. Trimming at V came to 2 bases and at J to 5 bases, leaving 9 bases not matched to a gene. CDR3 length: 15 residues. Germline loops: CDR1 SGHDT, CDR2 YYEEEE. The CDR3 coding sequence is TGTGCCAGCAGCTTCGGCAGGGGGGATGGGACTGAAGCTTTCTTT. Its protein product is CASSFGRGDGTEAFF. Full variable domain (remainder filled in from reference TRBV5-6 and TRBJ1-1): DAGVTQSPTHLIKTRGQQVTLRCSPKSGHDTVSWYQQALGQGPQFIFQYYEEEERQRGNFPDRFSGHQFPNYSSELNVNALLLGDSALYLCASSFGRGDGTEAFFGQGTRLTVV.